This T cell receptor beta chain was sequenced in a study of blood T cell repertoires in COVID-19. This clone has just one count. This table comes from immunoSEQ multiplex PCR, and its TCRdb copy is limited to in-frame clones, with some not included. Of about 250,000 clones in the sample, around 87% were seen once. The CDR3 has 18 amino acids. CDR1 is SGHTA and CDR2 is FQGNSA in the germline V gene. The ends lost 9 bases at V and 4 bases at J; junction bases unmatched: 12. This TCR derives from a woman aged 45-60 years who had recovered from COVID-19. The chain combines TRBV7-2 with TRBJ2-2; 15 bases are shared with TRBD2. Sequences were obtained from PBMCs or T cells enriched from blood (not recorded which). The chain's CDR3 is CASGLAGGIPLSTGELFF. CDR3 sequence (DNA): TGTGCCAGTGGACTAGCGGGAGGGATCCCCTTGAGCACCGGGGAGCTGTTTTTT.